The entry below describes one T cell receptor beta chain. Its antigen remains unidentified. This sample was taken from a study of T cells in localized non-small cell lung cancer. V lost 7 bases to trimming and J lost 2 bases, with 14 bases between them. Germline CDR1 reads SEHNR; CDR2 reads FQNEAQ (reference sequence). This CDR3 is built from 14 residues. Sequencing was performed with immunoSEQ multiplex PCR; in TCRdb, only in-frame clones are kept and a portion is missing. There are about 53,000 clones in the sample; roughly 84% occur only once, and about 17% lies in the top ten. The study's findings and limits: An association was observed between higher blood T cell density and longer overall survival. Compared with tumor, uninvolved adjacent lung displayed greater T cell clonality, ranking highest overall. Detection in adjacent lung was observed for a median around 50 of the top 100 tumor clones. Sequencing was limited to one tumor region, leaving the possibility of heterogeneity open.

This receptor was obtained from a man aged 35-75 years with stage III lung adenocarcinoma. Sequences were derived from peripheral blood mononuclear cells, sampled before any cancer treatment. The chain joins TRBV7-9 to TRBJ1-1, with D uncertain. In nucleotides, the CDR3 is TGTGCCAGCACCCCGCTGGCCAGTAACACTGAAGCTTTCTTT. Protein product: CASTPLASNTEAFF.